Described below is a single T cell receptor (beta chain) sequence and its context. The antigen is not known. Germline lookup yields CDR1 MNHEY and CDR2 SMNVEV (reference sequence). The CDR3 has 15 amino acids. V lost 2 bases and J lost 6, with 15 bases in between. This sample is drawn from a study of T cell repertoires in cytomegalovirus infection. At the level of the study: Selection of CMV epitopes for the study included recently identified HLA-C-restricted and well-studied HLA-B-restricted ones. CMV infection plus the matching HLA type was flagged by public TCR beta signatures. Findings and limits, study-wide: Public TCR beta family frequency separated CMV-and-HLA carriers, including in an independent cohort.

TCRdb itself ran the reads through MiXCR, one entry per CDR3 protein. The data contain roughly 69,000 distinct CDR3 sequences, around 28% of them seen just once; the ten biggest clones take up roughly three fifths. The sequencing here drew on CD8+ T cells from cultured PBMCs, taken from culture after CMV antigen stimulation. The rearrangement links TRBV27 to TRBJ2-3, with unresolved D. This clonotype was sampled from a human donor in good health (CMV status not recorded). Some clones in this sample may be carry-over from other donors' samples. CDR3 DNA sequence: TGTGCCAGCAGTTTAAAGGGTAGACCCCGGGATACGCAGTATTTT. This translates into CASSLKGRPRDTQYF.